The rows below give T cell receptor beta chains drawn from one sample of a study of cytomegalovirus exposure and HLA in healthy donors. Repertoires were generated with immunoSEQ multiplex PCR, while TCRdb's copy carries only in-frame clones and drops some. Its table lists 150,000 or so clones. Material for sequencing was PBMCs. These receptors originate from a woman aged 45-65 years in good health and CMV-seronegative. The CDR3 runs from the conserved cysteine through the conserved F or W. The D gene is left open where the match is weak.

d_gene	v_gene	j_gene	CDR3nt	CDR3aa
NA	TRBV7-3	TRBJ1-2	TGTGCCAGCAGCTTAACCCAGGGGTTGAACTATGGCTACACCTTC	CASSLTQGLNYGYTF
TRBD1	TRBV28	TRBJ1-2	TGTGCCAGCATAGAATCGGGACAGGTTAATGGCTACACCTTC	CASIESGQVNGYTF
TRBD1	TRBV7-9	TRBJ1-1	TGTGCCAGCAGCTTAGGGCAGGGGGCGTCAAAAGCTTTCTTT	CASSLGQGASKAFF
TRBD1	TRBV4-1	TRBJ2-3	TGCGCCAGCAGCCATTCAGGACAGGTCTCGGGTACGCAGTATTTT	CASSHSGQVSGTQYF
NA	TRBV5-1	TRBJ2-5	TGCGCCAGCAGCTTGACGGAAGAGACCCAGTACTTC	CASSLTEETQYF
TRBD2	TRBV5-4	TRBJ2-7	TGTGCCAGCAGCCATCCAGGGGGACTAGCGAGCTCCTACGAGCAGTACTTC	CASSHPGGLASSYEQYF
NA	TRBV11-2	TRBJ2-5	TGTGCCAGCAGCCCCCGCGGGACAGAGGGCCAAGAGACCCAGTACTTC	CASSPRGTEGQETQYF
TRBD2	TRBV11-3	TRBJ2-2	TGTGCCAGCAGCTCTAGCGGGGATTACACCGGGGAGCTGTTTTTT	CASSSSGDYTGELFF
TRBD1	TRBV15	TRBJ1-3	TGTGCCACCAGCAGGATCGTTCGTCACCGGGACAGGGTCCACCACTATCGAAACACCATATATTTT	CATSRIVRHRDRVHHYRNTIYF
TRBD2	TRBV4-1	TRBJ2-5	TGCGCCAGCAGCCAGTTGCGGGAGTCGGGAGAGACCCAGTACTTC	CASSQLRESGETQYF
NA	TRBV7-8	TRBJ2-5	TGTGCCAGCAGCTTAGCGCGGGAGACCCAGTACTTC	CASSLARETQYF
NA	TRBV19	TRBJ2-5	TGTGCCAGCCAGGTAACAGGGGACTCCCAAGAGACCCAGTACTTC	CASQVTGDSQETQYF
TRBD2	TRBV9	TRBJ2-5	TGTGCCAGCAGCGGTGGGGGGGGAGGTCTCCAAGAGACCCAGTACTTC	CASSGGGGGLQETQYF
NA	TRBV19	TRBJ1-2	TGTGCCAGTAGTCAGGCCTATGGCTACACCTTC	CASSQAYGYTF
TRBD1	TRBV4-1	TRBJ2-7	TGCGCCAGCAGCTCCCGGGACAGAGCCTACGAGCAGTACTTC	CASSSRDRAYEQYF
TRBD2	TRBV15	TRBJ2-1	TGTGCCACCAGCGTTCCGGGAGGTTACAATGAGCAGTTCTTC	CATSVPGGYNEQFF
NA	TRBV9	TRBJ1-2	TGTGCCAGCAGCGATACAAGGGGCGCCCTCCATGGCTACACCTTC	CASSDTRGALHGYTF
TRBD2	TRBV4-2	TRBJ2-5	TGTGCCAGCAGCCAAGAAGGGGTGGCTAGCGGGAGTGAGACCCAGTACTTC	CASSQEGVASGSETQYF
NA	TRBV11-2	TRBJ2-4	TGTGCCAGCAGCCCGCAGGGTATCAAAAACATTCAGTACTTC	CASSPQGIKNIQYF
NA	TRBV23-1	TRBJ2-1	TGCGCCAGCAGTCAATCGGGCCGACACCTTTACAATGAGCAGTTCTTC	CASSQSGRHLYNEQFF
NA	TRBV18	TRBJ1-2	TGTGCCAGCTCACCGGGGGAGGTTTTCTATGGCTACACCTTC	CASSPGEVFYGYTF
NA	TRBV5-1	TRBJ2-7	TGCGCCAGCAGCACCAGAACCACAGGGCGCTACGAGCAGTACTTC	CASSTRTTGRYEQYF
NA	TRBV19	TRBJ1-2	TGTGCCAGTAGTCGAACCAGGGGAAACTATGGCTACACCTTC	CASSRTRGNYGYTF
NA	TRBV7-2	TRBJ2-1	TGTGCCAGCAGCTTATACGCTAGCGTGGACAATGAGCAGTTCTTC	CASSLYASVDNEQFF
NA	TRBV7-3	TRBJ2-7	TGTGCCAGCAGCTTAGGGGCTTCCAGCTCCTACGAGCAGTATTTC	CASSLGASSSYEQYF
NA	TRBV2	TRBJ1-1	TGTGCCAGCAGATCATTAGTCCTTGAAGCTTTCTTT	CASRSLVLEAFF
TRBD1	TRBV4-2	TRBJ1-2	TGTGCCAGCAGCCAAGGAGAAGGGACAGGGGGAAGGGTCTACTATGGCTACACCTTC	CASSQGEGTGGRVYYGYTF
TRBD2	TRBV5-6	TRBJ2-7	TGTGCCAGCAGCTTGGAGGCGGGAGGGCTTAGGGTGCAGTACTTC	CASSLEAGGLRVQYF
TRBD2	TRBV5-1	TRBJ2-3	TGCGCCAGCAGCTTGGCCGCTGGCGGGGGGTTTTTCACAGATACGCAGTATTTT	CASSLAAGGGFFTDTQYF
NA	TRBV5-1	TRBJ2-2	TGCGCCAGCAGTTCAAACAGTAACACCGGGGAGCTGTTTTTT	CASSSNSNTGELFF
NA	TRBV5-6	TRBJ2-3	TGTGCCAGCAGCTTGGGACAGTGGGGCACAGATACGCAGTATTTT	CASSLGQWGTDTQYF
NA	TRBV30	TRBJ2-7	TGTGCCTGGAGTGTACGGGGAGTTGCCTACGAGCAGTACTTC	CAWSVRGVAYEQYF
NA	TRBV4-3	TRBJ1-5	TGCGCCAGCAGCCAAGTGGCTTTCAATCAGCCCCAGCATTTT	CASSQVAFNQPQHF
NA	TRBV5-1	TRBJ1-5	TGCGCCAGCAACCAGGGGTTTGGGAGCAATCAGCCCCAGCATTTT	CASNQGFGSNQPQHF
NA	TRBV27	TRBJ2-7	TGTGCCAGCAGTTTACTCCCAGGGTTCGGAGACGAGCAGTACTTC	CASSLLPGFGDEQYF
TRBD1	TRBV18	TRBJ1-6	TGTGCCAGCTCTCCTAGACAGGGCAGAGGCGTCTCCTATAATTCACCCCTCCACTTT	CASSPRQGRGVSYNSPLHF
NA	TRBV7-9	TRBJ1-2	TGTGCCAGCAGCCAAGGACAGAACTATGGCTACACCTTC	CASSQGQNYGYTF
NA	TRBV9	TRBJ1-1	TGTGCCAGCAGCCCTTCGGGAGACACTGAAGCTTTCTTT	CASSPSGDTEAFF
NA	TRBV14	TRBJ1-2	TGTGCCAGCAGCCCGGGAGGGCGACCCTATGGCTACACCTTC	CASSPGGRPYGYTF
TRBD1	TRBV19	TRBJ2-5	TGTGCCAGTAGTGCCCGGACAGGGGTTGGGAGGGAGACCCAGTACTTC	CASSARTGVGRETQYF
TRBD1	TRBV7-2	TRBJ1-2	TGTGCCAGCAGCCCCCAGACAGGGGATGGTGGTGGCTACACCTTC	CASSPQTGDGGGYTF
TRBD1	TRBV27	TRBJ2-7	TGTGCCAGCAAGCGTGAGAGGACAGGCCCCTACGAGCAGTACTTC	CASKRERTGPYEQYF
NA	TRBV5-5	TRBJ1-2	TGTGCCAGCAGCTCCTCGGGACAAAATCTATATGGCTACACCTTC	CASSSSGQNLYGYTF
TRBD1	TRBV4-2	TRBJ1-1	TGTGCCAGCAGCCAGGCCGGGACAGTTGGAGCTTTCTTT	CASSQAGTVGAFF
TRBD1	TRBV4-3	TRBJ2-7	TGCGCCAGCAGCTCTGGGACAGGGGCCGCCTACGAGCAGTACTTC	CASSSGTGAAYEQYF